This entry is about one TCR beta chain. In germline, CDR1 is LGHDT, CDR2 YNNKEL (reference sequence). V lost 6 bases and J lost 0, with 12 bases in between. The CDR3 is 14 amino acids. This sample was included in a study of blood T cell repertoires in COVID-19. Cohort 3 recovery required two negative PCRs, clearance, or symptom resolution. Assay used: immunoSEQ multiplex PCR; TCRdb lists only in-frame clones, some missing. The data contain 200,000 to 250,000 clones, around 85% of them singletons. This TCR was recovered from a man aged 35 to 55 who had recovered from COVID-19. Sequencing was performed on PBMCs or T cells enriched from blood (not recorded which). The chain has TRBV3-1 (or the pseudogene TRBV3-2) and TRBJ2-7; D is uncertain. The CDR3, as DNA: TGTGCCAGCAGTAAAGCACGGAGCTCCTACGAGCAGTACTTC. Amino acid sequence: CASSKARSSYEQYF.